The present T cell receptor (beta chain) was sequenced within a study of cytomegalovirus exposure and HLA in healthy donors. Use of 60 Vbeta and 13 Jbeta primers characterized the PCR. TCRdb keeps only in-frame clones here, not all; method: immunoSEQ multiplex PCR. This listing includes around 120,000 clones. Donors in the study were healthy people who gave bone marrow. The V end lost 1 base, the J end lost 8 bases, and 14 bases lay between the germline ends. Germline V gene lookup returns CDR1 SGHVS and CDR2 FNYEAQ. The CDR3 sequence is 14 residues long. Sequenced: PBMCs. The sequence was collected from a man aged 45-65 years in good health and CMV-seronegative. The chain uses TRBV7-6 and TRBJ1-1, with TRBD1 as a possible D gene (6 bases). CDR3 sequence (DNA): TGTGCCAGCAGCTTAGAGGGTAGGGGGGGAGAAGCTTTCTTT. Translation gives CASSLEGRGGEAFF.